This T cell receptor (beta chain) was profiled in a study of T cells in Graves' hyperthyroidism and ophthalmopathy. Study outcomes and limitations: Appearing also in blood were most of the thyroid clonotypes expanded above 0.001. Through a model of 13 V-J features, ophthalmopathy was separated from stable hyperthyroidism.

This clonotype was seen just once. Its specificity is not known. A read error may account for a junction end that differs from germline. The CDR3 regions of TCR beta were amplified from RNA transcripts. First-round RT-PCR with HTBI primers amplified the TCR CDR3 region. Via MiXCR, TCRdb re-called the multiplex PCR reads, giving one row per CDR3 protein. This sample has hundreds of thousands of distinct CDR3 sequences, with just under 45% found just once. Per germline, CDR1 MNHEY and CDR2 SVGAGI. This CDR3 is 12 amino acids long. Uncontrolled infection, other autoimmune disease, pregnancy or lactation barred patients from enrollment. Clinicians diagnosed patients from clinical symptoms, serum thyroxine and TRAb, thyroid ultrasound and orbital computed tomography.

The clonotype comes from an adult man with Graves' disease, either hyperthyroidism or ophthalmopathy (not recorded which). The V and J genes are TRBV6-5 and TRBJ1-4; D gene uncertain. The sequenced sample was peripheral blood or thyroid tissue (not recorded which). CDR3 DNA sequence: TGTGCCATCAGTGATCTGGGGGAAAAACTGTTTTTT. Its translation: CAISDLGEKLFF.